This T cell receptor (beta chain) was identified in a study of spatial heterogeneity in lung cancer. At the level of the study: Counts of TCR transcripts in tumor regions correlated strongly with a T cell module score (derived from matched bulk RNA-seq).

Study findings and constraints: The study found that expanded intratumoral alpha and beta TCR counts tracked tumor mutation counts.

TCRdb re-called the 5' RACE reads through MiXCR, storing one row per CDR3 protein. The sample carries about 18,000 distinct CDR3 sequences, around 6.9% recorded once. Stated time point: sample taken at primary tumor resection. Whole RNA from tumor, nontumor lung or frozen PBMC was sequenced unsorted. This clonotype was observed a few times. Antigen specificity is unknown. The length of the CDR3 is 12 residues. Germline V gives CDR1 SQVTM, CDR2 ANQGSEA. Trimming removed 1 base from V and 5 bases from J, with 8 bases in between. The input for sequencing was lung tumor tissue, taken at surgery. This TCR came from a male donor with early-stage non-small cell lung cancer. This chain joins TRBV29-1 and TRBJ2-5; D is uncertain. The CDR3 coding sequence is TGCAGCGTTGAAGGGCTAGTGGAGACCCAGTACTTC. It encodes CSVEGLVETQYF.